The T cell receptor beta chain under discussion was sequenced for a study of blood T cell repertoires in COVID-19. Overall study context: PBMCs, B-cell-depleted T cells, or T cells were the source of the cDNA or gDNA that made up the material.

A few counts support this clone. The age range of participants was about 18 to 90 years, with residence in about two dozen US areas. In the authors' methods: How many nucleated cells were present was estimated from reference gene primer amplification. Method: immunoSEQ multiplex PCR; TCRdb's copy keeps in-frame clones and lacks some. V, J and clone size are those of that table, while D and trimming were read from the DNA. The sample gives about 220,000 clones, roughly 88% of which show up once; less than 4.5% is in the top ten. The CDR3 contains 12 residues. Germline V gene sequence: CDR1 SGHRS, CDR2 YFSETQ. V was clipped by 0 bases and J by 5 bases, with 5 bases between them.

This sequence joins TRBV5-1 and TRBJ1-2; the D is unclear. Sequencing was carried out using PBMCs or T cells enriched from blood (not recorded which). The source is a woman aged 40 to 50 with acute COVID-19. The CDR3 DNA reads TGCGCCAGCAGCTTGGACCGGTATGGCTACACCTTC. It encodes CASSLDRYGYTF. The full variable domain, completed using reference TRBV5-1 and TRBJ1-2, is KAGVTQTPRYLIKTRGQQVTLSCSPISGHRSVSWYQQTPGQGLQFLFEYFSETQRNKGNFPGRFSGRQFSNSRSEMNVSTLELGDSALYLCASSLDRYGYTFGSGTRLTVV.